This is a list of T cell receptor beta chains from one sample in a study of cytomegalovirus exposure and HLA in healthy donors. Clones were read by immunoSEQ multiplex PCR, and TCRdb kept only the in-frame ones, dropping some. The sample contains roughly 98,000 clones, under 70% of which appear only once. Sequences were obtained from PBMCs. The source of these receptors is a man aged 45 to 65 in good health and CMV-seronegative. CDR3s include the opening cysteine and the closing phenylalanine or tryptophan. The D gene is left open where the match is weak. The size of a clone is reported for some rows only, either as once, few or many, or as a class for expanded clones.

TRBJ2-1 | TRBD2 | TRBV13 | few | 16 | TGTGCCAGCAGCTTAGCAGGGACTAGCGCCATTTATGAGCAGTTCTTC | CASSLAGTSAIYEQFF
TRBJ2-7 | TRBD2 | TRBV30 | NA | 15 | TGTGCCTGGAGAGTGGGGGGGGAAGGAGTATACGAGCAGTACTTC | CAWRVGGEGVYEQYF
TRBJ1-6 | TRBD1 | TRBV15 | NA | 18 | TGTGCCACCAGCAGAGAATACAGGGGAGGACAGAAGAATTCACCCCTCCACTTT | CATSREYRGGQKNSPLHF
TRBJ1-6 | NA | TRBV6-5 | NA | 14 | TGTGCCAGCAGTTTGTACAGGGCCGAGTCACCCCTCCACTTT | CASSLYRAESPLHF
TRBJ2-1 | TRBD2 | TRBV7-9 | NA | 15 | TGTGCCACCGAGGGACTAGCGGGAGTCTTTAATGAGCAGTTCTTC | CATEGLAGVFNEQFF
TRBJ2-3 | TRBD1 | TRBV4-2 | NA | 14 | TGTGCCAGCAGCCAGACAGGGTACACAGATACGCAGTATTTT | CASSQTGYTDTQYF
TRBJ2-3 | NA | TRBV27 | few | 16 | TGTGCCAGCAGAATAGGGGCGGGGACCTTCACAGATACGCAGTATTTT | CASRIGAGTFTDTQYF
TRBJ2-7 | TRBD1 | TRBV28 | once | 15 | TGTGCCAGCAGTTCGTCCGGGACAGGGAACTCCGAGCAGTACTTC | CASSSSGTGNSEQYF
TRBJ2-1 | TRBD2 | TRBV6-1 | few | 14 | TGTGCCAGCAGTGGTCTAGCGGGCAACAATGAGCAGTTCTTC | CASSGLAGNNEQFF
TRBJ2-2 | TRBD2 | TRBV27 | NA | 16 | TGTGCCAGCAGTTACACTAGCGGGGGGCGGGGCGGGGAGCTGTTTTTT | CASSYTSGGRGGELFF
TRBJ2-3 | TRBD2 | TRBV9 | NA | 15 | TGTGCCAGCAGTCGACTAGCGGAGAGCACAGATACGCAGTATTTT | CASSRLAESTDTQYF
TRBJ1-1 | TRBD1 | TRBV7-9 | NA | 16 | TGTGCCAGCAGCCTAAGTCGGACAGGGGTATCAGCGGGAGCTTTCTTT | CASSLSRTGVSAGAFF
TRBJ2-2 | TRBD2 | TRBV10-2 | NA | 14 | TGCGCCAGCAAAGCTAGCGGGTACACCGGGGAGCTGTTTTTT | CASKASGYTGELFF
TRBJ1-1 | TRBD1 | TRBV10-2 | once | 17 | TGCGCCAGCAGTGGCCGAAATTTCAGGGGGTATTACACTGAAGCTTTCTTT | CASSGRNFRGYYTEAFF
TRBJ1-5 | NA | TRBV4-1 | many | 16 | TGCGCCAGCAGCCAAGGCCGCGGACAGCGCAATCAGCCCCAGCATTTT | CASSQGRGQRNQPQHF
TRBJ2-1 | NA | TRBV2 | NA | 11 | TGTGCCACTAGTGTGGGCAATGAGCAGTTCTTC | CATSVGNEQFF
TRBJ1-1 | TRBD1 | TRBV27 | NA | 12 | TGTGCCAGCAGTACAGGGGTGACTGAAGCTTTCTTT | CASSTGVTEAFF
TRBJ2-4 | TRBD2 | TRBV27 | NA | 16 | TGTGCCAGCAGTTTACGACTAGCGGGAGAGGAAAACATTCAGTACTTC | CASSLRLAGEENIQYF
TRBJ2-1 | TRBD2 | TRBV23-1 | once | 17 | TGCGCCAGCAGTCAATCGGAGACTAGCTCTTGGTACAATGAGCAGTTCTTC | CASSQSETSSWYNEQFF
TRBJ1-1 | NA | TRBV7-2 | few | 14 | TGTGCCAGCAGCTTACAGGCGGGGGACACTGAAGCTTTCTTT | CASSLQAGDTEAFF
TRBJ1-2 | NA | TRBV28 | NA | 13 | TGTGCCAGCAGTTTATGGTTCGTCTATGGCTACACCTTC | CASSLWFVYGYTF
TRBJ2-7 | NA | TRBV5-5 | NA | 12 | TGTGCCAGCAGCTTGCCGAGAGACGAGCAGTACTTC | CASSLPRDEQYF
TRBJ1-2 | NA | TRBV4-1 | NA | 14 | TGCGCCAGCAGCCAAGTACGGAGGTTGGATGGCTACACCTTC | CASSQVRRLDGYTF
TRBJ1-3 | NA | TRBV7-9 | NA | 16 | TGTGCCAGCAGCTTAGTTGTCACAGGCTCTGGAAACACCATATATTTT | CASSLVVTGSGNTIYF
TRBJ2-3 | TRBD2 | TRBV2 | NA | 14 | TGTGCCAGCACTAGCGGGGGTGTGGAAAATACGCAGTATTTT | CASTSGGVENTQYF
TRBJ2-7 | TRBD2 | TRBV27 | NA | 11 | TGTGCCACCCTAGCGGGGAGCGAGCAGTACTTC | CATLAGSEQYF
TRBJ2-7 | TRBD1 | TRBV11-2 | NA | 16 | TGTGCCAGCAGCTTAGTCCAGGGGGCCTCCTTATACGAGCAGTACTTC | CASSLVQGASLYEQYF
TRBJ1-5 | TRBD1 | TRBV28 | NA | 15 | TGTGCCAGCAGTTCCCGGGACAGCTTTAGACAGCCCCAGCATTTT | CASSSRDSFRQPQHF
TRBJ2-3 | TRBD2 | TRBV7-2 | NA | 14 | TGTGCCAGCAGCTTTCAAGCGGGGGCCGATACGCAGTATTTT | CASSFQAGADTQYF
TRBJ2-2 | NA | TRBV6-4 | NA | 13 | TGTGCCAGCAGTAGCGAGTTCACCGGGGAGCTGTTTTTT | CASSSEFTGELFF
TRBJ2-7 | TRBD1 | TRBV19 | few | 15 | TGTGCCAGTAGTATAACGGGGACAGGTGCCAACGAGCAGTACTTC | CASSITGTGANEQYF
TRBJ2-3 | NA | TRBV4-1 | NA | 16 | TGCGCCAGCAGCCAAGAATTGGGCCGGAACACAGATACGCAGTATTTT | CASSQELGRNTDTQYF
TRBJ2-3 | TRBD2 | TRBV7-3 | NA | 17 | TGTGCCAGCAGCTTAACACCACTAGCGGGAGCGACAGATACGCAGTATTTT | CASSLTPLAGATDTQYF
TRBJ1-1 | NA | TRBV9 | NA | 14 | TGTGCCAGCAGCGTGGTACACATGAACACTGAAGCTTTCTTT | CASSVVHMNTEAFF
TRBJ2-1 | TRBD2 | TRBV6-1 | once | 14 | TGTGCCAGCACAGGGACTAGTCGAGGCAATGAGCAGTTCTTC | CASTGTSRGNEQFF
TRBJ2-5 | NA | TRBV11-2 | few | 15 | TGTGCCAGCAGCTTAGCAGGGGATCCGCGGGAGACCCAGTACTTC | CASSLAGDPRETQYF
TRBJ2-7 | TRBD1 | TRBV7-9 | once | 14 | TGTGCCAGCAGCCCGACAGGGAAGGCGTACGAGCAGTACTTC | CASSPTGKAYEQYF
TRBJ2-6 | NA | TRBV12-2 | NA | 18 | TGTGCAAGTCGCCTGAGACAGGTGGGGTCGGTAAGGGCCAACGTCCTGACTTTC | CASRLRQVGSVRANVLTF
TRBJ2-7 | NA | TRBV28 | NA | 13 | TGTGCCAGCCGCAACAGGGAGTCCAACGAGCAGTACTTC | CASRNRESNEQYF
TRBJ1-1 | NA | TRBV4-1 | NA | 13 | TGCGCCAGCGCCGGGAGCGGGGGAACTGAAGCTTTCTTT | CASAGSGGTEAFF
TRBJ2-7 | TRBD2 | TRBV27 | NA | 14 | TGTGCCAGCAAACCGGGACTAGCATCCTACGAGCAGTACTTC | CASKPGLASYEQYF
TRBJ2-2 | NA | TRBV7-9 | few | 16 | TGTGCCAGCAGCTTAGCTCGCGAGGTGAACACCGGGGAGCTGTTTTTT | CASSLAREVNTGELFF
TRBJ1-4 | NA | TRBV6-5 | NA | 15 | TGTGCCAGCAGTGGCGGAGTTGCAACTAATGAAAAACTGTTTTTT | CASSGGVATNEKLFF
TRBJ1-4 | NA | TRBV5-4 | NA | 13 | TGTGCCAGCAGCTACGGTGCTAATGAAAAACTGTTTTTT | CASSYGANEKLFF
TRBJ1-1 | TRBD1 | TRBV29-1 | few | 15 | TGCAGCGTTGAGTTGCGCAGGGGGCCGAACACTGAAGCTTTCTTT | CSVELRRGPNTEAFF
TRBJ1-2 | NA | TRBV19 | NA | 13 | TGTGCCAGTAGTCTGACAGAGAACTATGGCTACACCTTC | CASSLTENYGYTF
TRBJ2-1 | TRBD1 | TRBV19 | few | 15 | TGTGCCAGTAGTTTCGACCTGACAGGGGTAAATGAGCAGTTCTTC | CASSFDLTGVNEQFF
TRBJ2-7 | NA | TRBV2 | NA | 12 | TGTGCCAGCAGTGAATGGGGCTACGGGCAGTACTTC | CASSEWGYGQYF
TRBJ2-3 | TRBD2 | TRBV7-8 | NA | 17 | TGTGCCAGCAGCGTTACTAGCGGGGGGTACCTAACAGATACGCAGTATTTT | CASSVTSGGYLTDTQYF